This T cell receptor beta chain was found in a study of shared clonotypes between healthy human individuals. Clones were read by immunoSEQ multiplex PCR, and TCRdb kept only the in-frame ones, dropping some. This table has roughly 530,000 clones, roughly 95% appearing once. With 3 bases removed from V and 3 bases from J, the gap between germline ends came to 11 bases. Germline V CDR1 and CDR2: SGDLS, YYNGEE. The CDR3 consists of 14 residues. The chain recombines TRBV9 with TRBJ2-3; either TRBD1 or TRBD2 may fit D (5 bases each). This clonotype was obtained from a woman in her twenties or thirties in good health. The sequencing input was naive CD4+ T cells sorted from blood. Stated subset: CD45RA+ positively selected. CDR3 bases: TGTGCCAGCAGCGCGGGACGATATACAGATACGCAGTATTTT. This codes for CASSAGRYTDTQYF. The full variable domain, in which reference TRBV9 and TRBJ2-3 provide the parts outside the CDR3, is DSGVTQTPKHLITATGQRVTLRCSPRSGDLSVYWYQQSLDQGLQFLIQYYNGEERAKGNILERFSAQQFPDLHSELNLSSLELGDSALYFCASSAGRYTDTQYFGPGTRLTVL.